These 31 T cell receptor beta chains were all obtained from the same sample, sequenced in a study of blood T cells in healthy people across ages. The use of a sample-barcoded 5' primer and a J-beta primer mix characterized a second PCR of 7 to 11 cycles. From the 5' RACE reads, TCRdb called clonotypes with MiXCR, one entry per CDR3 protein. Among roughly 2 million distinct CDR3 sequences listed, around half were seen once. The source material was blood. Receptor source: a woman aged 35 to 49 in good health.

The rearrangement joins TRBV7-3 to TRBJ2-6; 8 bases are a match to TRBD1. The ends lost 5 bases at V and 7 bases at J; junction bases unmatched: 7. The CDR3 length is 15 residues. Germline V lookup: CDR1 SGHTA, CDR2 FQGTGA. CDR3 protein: CASSPRQGFANVLTF. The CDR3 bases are TGTGCCAGCAGCCCTAGACAGGGGTTCGCCAACGTCCTGACTTTC.

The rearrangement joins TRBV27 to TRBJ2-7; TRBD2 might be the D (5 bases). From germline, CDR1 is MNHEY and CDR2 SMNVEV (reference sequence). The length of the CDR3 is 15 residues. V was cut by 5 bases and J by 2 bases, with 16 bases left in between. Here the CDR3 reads CASSQLGEPPYEQYF. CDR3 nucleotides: TGTGCCAGCAGTCAGCTCGGGGAGCCCCCCTACGAGCAGTACTTC.

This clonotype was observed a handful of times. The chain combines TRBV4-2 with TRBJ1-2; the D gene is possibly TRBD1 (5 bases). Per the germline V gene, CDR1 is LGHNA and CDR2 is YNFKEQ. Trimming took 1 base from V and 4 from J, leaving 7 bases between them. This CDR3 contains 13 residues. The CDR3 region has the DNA TGTGCCAGCAGCCAAGGGGGCCGCTATGGCTACACCTTC. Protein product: CASSQGGRYGYTF.

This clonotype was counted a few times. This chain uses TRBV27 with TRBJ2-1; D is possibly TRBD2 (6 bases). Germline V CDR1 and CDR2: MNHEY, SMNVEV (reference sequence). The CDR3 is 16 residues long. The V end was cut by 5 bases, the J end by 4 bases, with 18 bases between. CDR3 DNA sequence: TGTGCCAGCAGTCCCGTACCTAGCGCGGTATACAATGAGCAGTTCTTC. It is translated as CASSPVPSAVYNEQFF.

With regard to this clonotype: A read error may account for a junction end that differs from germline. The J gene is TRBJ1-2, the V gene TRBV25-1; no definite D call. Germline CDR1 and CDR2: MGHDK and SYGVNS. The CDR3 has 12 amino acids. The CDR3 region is CANSETLGGYTF. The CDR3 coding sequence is TGTGCCAACAGTGAAACACTCGGTGGCTACACCTTC.

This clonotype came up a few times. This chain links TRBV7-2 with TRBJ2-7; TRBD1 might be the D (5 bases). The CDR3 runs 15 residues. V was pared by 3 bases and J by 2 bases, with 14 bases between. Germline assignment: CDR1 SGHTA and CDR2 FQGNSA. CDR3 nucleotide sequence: TGTGCCAGCAGCTTTACAGGCTCCAGCGCCTACGAGCAGTACTTC. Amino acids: CASSFTGSSAYEQYF.

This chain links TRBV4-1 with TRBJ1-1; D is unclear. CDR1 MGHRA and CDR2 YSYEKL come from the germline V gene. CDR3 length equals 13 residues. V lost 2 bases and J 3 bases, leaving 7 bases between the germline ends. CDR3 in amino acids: CASSQPRDTEAFF. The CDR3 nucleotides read TGCGCCAGCAGCCAACCCCGGGACACTGAAGCTTTCTTT.

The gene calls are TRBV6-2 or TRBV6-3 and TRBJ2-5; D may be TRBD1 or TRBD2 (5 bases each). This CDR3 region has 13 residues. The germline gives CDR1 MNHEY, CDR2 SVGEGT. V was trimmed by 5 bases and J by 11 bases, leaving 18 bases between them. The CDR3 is CASSNTGFGEQYF. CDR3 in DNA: TGTGCCAGCAGTAACACAGGCTTCGGGGAGCAGTACTTC.

The DNA of the CDR3 is TGTGCCAGCAGGGCCCGTGGTGGCCGATCTGCCAACGTCCTGACTTTC. Its translation is CASRARGGRSANVLTF. V and J are TRBV13 and TRBJ2-6, with D uncertain. The V end was cut by 6 bases, the J end by 7 bases, with 19 bases between. The CDR3 has 16 amino acids. CDR1 is PRHDT, CDR2 FYEKMQ, per germline (reference sequence).

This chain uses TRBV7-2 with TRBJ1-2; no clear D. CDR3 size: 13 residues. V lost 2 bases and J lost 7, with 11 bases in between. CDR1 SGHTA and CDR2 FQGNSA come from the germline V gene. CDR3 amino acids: CASSLRPPGGYTF. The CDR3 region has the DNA TGTGCCAGCAGCTTAAGGCCCCCGGGTGGCTACACCTTC.

The CDR3 protein is CASGAGSYEQYF. DNA for the CDR3: TGTGCCAGCGGAGCAGGGTCCTACGAGCAGTACTTC. The chain has TRBV2 and TRBJ2-7; weak D call: TRBD1 (5 bases). V dropped 8 bases and J dropped 1 base, with 9 bases sitting between them. The CDR3 totals 12 residues. Per the germline V gene, CDR1 is SNHLY and CDR2 is FYNNEI.

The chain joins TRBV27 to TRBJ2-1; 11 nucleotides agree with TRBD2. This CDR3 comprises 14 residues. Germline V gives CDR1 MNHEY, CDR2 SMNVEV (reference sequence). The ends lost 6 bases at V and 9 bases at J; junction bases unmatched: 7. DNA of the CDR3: TGTGCCAGCAGGCTTCCTAGCGGGGGGTCTGAGCAGTTCTTC. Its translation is CASRLPSGGSEQFF.

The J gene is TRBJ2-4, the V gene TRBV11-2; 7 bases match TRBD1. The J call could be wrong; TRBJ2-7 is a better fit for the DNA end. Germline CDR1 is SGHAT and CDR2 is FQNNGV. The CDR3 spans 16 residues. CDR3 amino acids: CASSTQDREINYEQYF. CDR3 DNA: TGTGCCAGCAGCACCCAAGACAGGGAGATTAACTACGAGCAGTACTTC.

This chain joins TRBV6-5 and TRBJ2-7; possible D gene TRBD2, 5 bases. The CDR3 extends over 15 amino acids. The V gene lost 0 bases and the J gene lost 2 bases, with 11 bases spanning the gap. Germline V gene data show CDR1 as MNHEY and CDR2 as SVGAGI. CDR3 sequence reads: CASSYSQTGTYEQYF. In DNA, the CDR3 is TGTGCCAGCAGTTACTCGCAGACGGGAACCTACGAGCAGTACTTC.

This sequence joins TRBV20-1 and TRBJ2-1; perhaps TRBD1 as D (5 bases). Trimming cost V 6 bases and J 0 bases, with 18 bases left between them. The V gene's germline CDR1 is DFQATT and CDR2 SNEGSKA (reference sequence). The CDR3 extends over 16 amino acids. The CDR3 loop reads CSAGYRMTSSYNEQFF. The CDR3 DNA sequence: TGCAGTGCAGGGTACAGGATGACCTCCTCCTACAATGAGCAGTTCTTC.

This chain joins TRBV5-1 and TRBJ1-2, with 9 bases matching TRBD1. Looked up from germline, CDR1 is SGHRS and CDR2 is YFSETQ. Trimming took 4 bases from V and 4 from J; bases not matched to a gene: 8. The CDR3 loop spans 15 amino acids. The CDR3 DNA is TGCGCCAGCAGCCTACGACAGGGGGTTATCTATGGCTACACCTTC. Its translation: CASSLRQGVIYGYTF.

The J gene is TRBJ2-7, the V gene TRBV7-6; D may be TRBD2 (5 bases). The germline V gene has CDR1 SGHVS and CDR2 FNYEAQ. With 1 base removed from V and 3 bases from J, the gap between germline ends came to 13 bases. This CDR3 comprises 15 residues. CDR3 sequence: CASSLGSGVGYEQYF. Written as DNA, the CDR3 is TGTGCCAGCAGCTTAGGTTCCGGGGTGGGCTACGAGCAGTACTTC.

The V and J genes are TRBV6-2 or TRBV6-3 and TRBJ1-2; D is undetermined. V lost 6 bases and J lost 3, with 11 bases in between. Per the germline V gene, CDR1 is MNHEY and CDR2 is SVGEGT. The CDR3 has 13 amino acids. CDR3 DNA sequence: TGTGCCAGCAGCTCACAGCTATACTATGGCTACACCTTC. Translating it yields CASSSQLYYGYTF.

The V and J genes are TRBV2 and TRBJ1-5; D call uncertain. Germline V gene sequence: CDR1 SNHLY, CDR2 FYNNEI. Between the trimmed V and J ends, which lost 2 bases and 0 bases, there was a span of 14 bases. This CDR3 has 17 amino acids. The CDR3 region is CASSERVGSHSNQPQHF. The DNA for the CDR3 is TGTGCCAGCAGTGAACGTGTTGGGTCCCATAGCAATCAGCCCCAGCATTTT.

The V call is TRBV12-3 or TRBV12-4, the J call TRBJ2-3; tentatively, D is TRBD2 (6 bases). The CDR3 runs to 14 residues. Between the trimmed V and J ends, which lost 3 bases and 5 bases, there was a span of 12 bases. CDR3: CASSLGLAIDTQYF. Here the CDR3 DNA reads TGTGCCAGCAGTTTGGGGCTAGCGATAGATACGCAGTATTTT.

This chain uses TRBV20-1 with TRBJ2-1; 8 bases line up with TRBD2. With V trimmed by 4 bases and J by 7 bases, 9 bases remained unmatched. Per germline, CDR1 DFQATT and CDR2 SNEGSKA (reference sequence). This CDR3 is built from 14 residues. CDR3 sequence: CSATFGGDRNEQFF. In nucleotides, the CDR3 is TGCAGTGCTACCTTCGGGGGGGATCGGAATGAGCAGTTCTTC.

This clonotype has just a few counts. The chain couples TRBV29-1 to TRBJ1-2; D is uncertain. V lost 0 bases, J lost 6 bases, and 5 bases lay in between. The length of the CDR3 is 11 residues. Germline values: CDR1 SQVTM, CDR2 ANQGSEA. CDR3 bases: TGCAGCGTTGAAGATCGGAATGGCTACACCTTC. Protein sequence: CSVEDRNGYTF.

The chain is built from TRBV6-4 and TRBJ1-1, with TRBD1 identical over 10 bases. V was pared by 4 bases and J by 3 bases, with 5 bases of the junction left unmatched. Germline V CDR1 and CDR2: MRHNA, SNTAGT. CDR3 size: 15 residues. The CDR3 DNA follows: TGTGCCAGCAGTGCGACGACAGGGGGCCACACTGAAGCTTTCTTT. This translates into CASSATTGGHTEAFF.

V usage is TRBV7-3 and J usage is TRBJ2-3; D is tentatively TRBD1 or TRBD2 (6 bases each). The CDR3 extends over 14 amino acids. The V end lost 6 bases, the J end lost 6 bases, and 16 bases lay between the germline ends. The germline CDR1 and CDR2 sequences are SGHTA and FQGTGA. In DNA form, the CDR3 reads TGTGCCAGCAGGCGTTCCGGGGGCCCCGATACGCAGTATTTT. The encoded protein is CASRRSGGPDTQYF.

The DNA for the CDR3 is TGTGCCAGCAGTTTACTAGCGGGTGGGGAGGCCAAAAACATTCAGTACTTC. Protein: CASSLLAGGEAKNIQYF. The rearrangement uses TRBV28 and TRBJ2-4; 8 nucleotides agree with TRBD2. The CDR3 contains 17 residues. The ends lost 2 bases at V and 1 base at J; junction bases unmatched: 7. Per germline, CDR1 MDHEN and CDR2 SYDVKM.

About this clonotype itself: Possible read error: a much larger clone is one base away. CDR3 sequence: CATSGRPRAGAPNTGELFF. As DNA, the CDR3 is TGTGCCACCAGCGGACGTCCGCGTGCGGGGGCCCCGAACACCGGGGAGCTGTTTTTT. The chain employs TRBV15 and TRBJ2-2; TRBD2 might be the D (7 bases). Germline V gene data show CDR1 as LNHNV and CDR2 as YYDKDF (reference sequence). The CDR3 totals 19 residues. Trimming took 5 bases from V and 0 from J, leaving 22 bases between them.

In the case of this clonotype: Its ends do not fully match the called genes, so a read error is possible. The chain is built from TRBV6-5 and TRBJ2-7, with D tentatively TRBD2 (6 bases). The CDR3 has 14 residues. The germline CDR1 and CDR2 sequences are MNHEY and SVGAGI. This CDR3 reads CVSSYSEGTYEQYF. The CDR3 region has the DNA TGTGTCAGCAGTTACTCGGAGGGAACCTACGAGCAGTACTTC.

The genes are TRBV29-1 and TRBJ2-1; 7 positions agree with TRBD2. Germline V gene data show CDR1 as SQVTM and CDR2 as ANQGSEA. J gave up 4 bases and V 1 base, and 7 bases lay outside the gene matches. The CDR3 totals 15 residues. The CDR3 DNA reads TGCAGCGTTGAAGGAAACAGCGGGGAGTACAATGAGCAGTTCTTC. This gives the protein CSVEGNSGEYNEQFF.

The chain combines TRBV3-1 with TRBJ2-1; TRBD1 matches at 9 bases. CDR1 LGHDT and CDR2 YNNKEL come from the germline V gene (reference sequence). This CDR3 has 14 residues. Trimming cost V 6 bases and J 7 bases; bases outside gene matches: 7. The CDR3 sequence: CASRQQGARNEQFF. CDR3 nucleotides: TGTGCCAGCAGGCAACAGGGGGCGCGGAATGAGCAGTTCTTC.

The CDR3 sequence is CSAEGHVGGLTDTQYF. The CDR3 bases are TGCAGTGCTGAGGGCCATGTTGGAGGGCTAACAGATACGCAGTATTTT. The chain employs TRBV20-1 and TRBJ2-3, with D perhaps TRBD2 (6 bases). Trimming shortened V by 5 bases and J by 3 bases, and 21 bases separated the two germline ends. CDR3 length: 16 residues. The germline V gene encodes CDR1 DFQATT and CDR2 SNEGSKA (reference sequence).

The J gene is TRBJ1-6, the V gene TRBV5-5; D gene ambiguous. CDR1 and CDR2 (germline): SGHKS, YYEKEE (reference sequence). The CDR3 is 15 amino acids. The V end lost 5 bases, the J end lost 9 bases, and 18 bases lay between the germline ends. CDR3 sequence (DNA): TGTGCCAGCAGTTTGATCGGGGAAGATATTTCACCCCTCCACTTT. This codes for CASSLIGEDISPLHF.